The sequence of this TCR beta chain was determined in a study of shared clonotypes between healthy human individuals. For the study at large: Each donor's CD8 memory used one plate, CD8 naive two, each CD4 subset three.

Deletions cut 2 bases from V and 3 bases from J, with 8 bases between. Germline V gene data show CDR1 as MNHEY and CDR2 as SMNVEV (reference sequence). The CDR3 totals 14 residues. On this clone: What it binds is not known. This same CDR3 is encoded by further DNA sequences in the sample.

Cells designated naive CD8 were CD45RO-negative and were positively selected for CCR7, with terminally differentiated effector memory CD45RA+ cells excluded. Study-level results: How much donors shared clonotypes was expected to be affected by sequencing depth. Specimens sampled were limited to blood, with tissue repertoires likely differing.

Sorted-subset replicate PCRs used 200 to 250 ng DNA, some 31,000 T cell genomes. The assay was immunoSEQ multiplex PCR, and TCRdb's table has in-frame clones only and misses some. The data show about 2.1 million clones, 93% seen once. The clonotype was recovered from a man younger than 35 in good health. Some clones in this sample may be carry-over from other donors' samples. The chain employs TRBV27 and TRBJ1-3; D perhaps matches TRBD1 (5 bases). The source material was naive CD8+ T cells from PBMCs. The CDR3 here is CASSLSRVGNTIYF. The DNA of the CDR3 is TGTGCCAGCAGTTTAAGCAGGGTTGGAAACACCATATATTTT.